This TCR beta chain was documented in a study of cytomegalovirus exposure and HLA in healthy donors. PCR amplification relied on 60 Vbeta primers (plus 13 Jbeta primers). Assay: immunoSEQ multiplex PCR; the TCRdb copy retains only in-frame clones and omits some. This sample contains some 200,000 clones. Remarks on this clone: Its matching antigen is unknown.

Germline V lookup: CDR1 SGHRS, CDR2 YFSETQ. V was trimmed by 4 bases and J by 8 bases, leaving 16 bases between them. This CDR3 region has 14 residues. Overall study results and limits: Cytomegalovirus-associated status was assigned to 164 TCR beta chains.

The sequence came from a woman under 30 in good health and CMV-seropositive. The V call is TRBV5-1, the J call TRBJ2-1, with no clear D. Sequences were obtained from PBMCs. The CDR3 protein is CASSPGHDLDEQFF. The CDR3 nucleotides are TGCGCCAGCAGCCCGGGTCACGACCTCGATGAGCAGTTCTTC.